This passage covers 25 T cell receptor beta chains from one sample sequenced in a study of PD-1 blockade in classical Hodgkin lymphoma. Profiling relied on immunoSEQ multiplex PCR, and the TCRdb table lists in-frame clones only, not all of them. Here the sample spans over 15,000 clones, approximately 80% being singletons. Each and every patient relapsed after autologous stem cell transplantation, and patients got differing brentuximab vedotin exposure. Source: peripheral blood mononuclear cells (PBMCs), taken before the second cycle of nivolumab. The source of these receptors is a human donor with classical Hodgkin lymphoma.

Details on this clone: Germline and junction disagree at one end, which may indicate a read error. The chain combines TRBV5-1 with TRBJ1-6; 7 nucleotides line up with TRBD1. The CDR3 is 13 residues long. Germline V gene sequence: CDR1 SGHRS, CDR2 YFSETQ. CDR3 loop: CASSGTEGSPLHF. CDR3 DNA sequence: TGTGCCAGCAGCGGGACAGAGGGTTCACCCCTCCACTTT. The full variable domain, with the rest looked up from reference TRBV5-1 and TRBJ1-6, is KAGVTQTPRYLIKTRGQQVTLSCSPISGHRSVSWYQQTPGQGLQFLFEYFSETQRNKGNFPGRFSGRQFSNSRSEMNVSTLELGDSALYLCASSGTEGSPLHFGNGTRLTVT.

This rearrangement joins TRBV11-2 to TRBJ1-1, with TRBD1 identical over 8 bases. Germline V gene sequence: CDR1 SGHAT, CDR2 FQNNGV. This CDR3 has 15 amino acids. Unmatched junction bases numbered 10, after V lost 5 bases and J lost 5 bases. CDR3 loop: CASSARLDRVTEAFF. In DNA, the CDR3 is TGTGCCAGCAGCGCTAGACTGGACAGGGTAACTGAAGCTTTCTTT. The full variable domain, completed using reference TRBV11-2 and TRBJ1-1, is EAGVAQSPRYKIIEKRQSVAFWCNPISGHATLYWYQQILGQGPKLLIQFQNNGVVDDSQLPKDRFSAERLKGVDSTLKIQPAKLEDSAVYLCASSARLDRVTEAFFGQGTRLTVV.

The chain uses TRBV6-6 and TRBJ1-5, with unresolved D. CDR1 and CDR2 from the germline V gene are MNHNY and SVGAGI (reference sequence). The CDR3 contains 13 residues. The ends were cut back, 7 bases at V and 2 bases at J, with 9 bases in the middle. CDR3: CASTPGRNQPQHF. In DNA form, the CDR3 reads TGTGCCAGCACCCCGGGCCGCAATCAGCCCCAGCATTTT.

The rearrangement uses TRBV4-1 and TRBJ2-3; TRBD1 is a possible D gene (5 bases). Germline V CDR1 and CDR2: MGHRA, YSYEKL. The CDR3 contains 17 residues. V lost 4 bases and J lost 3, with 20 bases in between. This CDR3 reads CASSLHRRARVTDTQYF. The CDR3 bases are TGCGCCAGCAGCCTCCATCGCAGGGCTAGGGTAACAGATACGCAGTATTTT.

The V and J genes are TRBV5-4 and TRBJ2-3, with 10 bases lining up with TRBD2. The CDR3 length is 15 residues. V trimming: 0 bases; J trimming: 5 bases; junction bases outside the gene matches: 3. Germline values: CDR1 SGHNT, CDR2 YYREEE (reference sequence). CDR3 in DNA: TGTGCCAGCAGCTTGGGGACTAGCGGAGGAGATACGCAGTATTTT. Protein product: CASSLGTSGGDTQYF. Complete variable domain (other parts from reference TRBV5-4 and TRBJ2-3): ETGVTQSPTHLIKTRGQQVTLRCSSQSGHNTVSWYQQALGQGPQFIFQYYREEENGRGNFPPRFSGLQFPNYSSELNVNALELDDSALYLCASSLGTSGGDTQYFGPGTRLTVL.

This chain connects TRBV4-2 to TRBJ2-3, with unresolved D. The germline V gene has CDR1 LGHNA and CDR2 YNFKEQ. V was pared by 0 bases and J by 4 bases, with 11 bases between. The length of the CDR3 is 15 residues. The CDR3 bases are TGTGCCAGCAGCCAAGATTCTGAGGTCGCAGATACGCAGTATTTT. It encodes CASSQDSEVADTQYF.

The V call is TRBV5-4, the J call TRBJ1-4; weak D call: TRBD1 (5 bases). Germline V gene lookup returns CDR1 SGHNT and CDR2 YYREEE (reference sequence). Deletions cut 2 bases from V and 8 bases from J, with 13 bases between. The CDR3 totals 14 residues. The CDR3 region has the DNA TGTGCCAGCAGCTTCGGAGGGGCAAGGGAAAAACTGTTTTTT. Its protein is CASSFGGAREKLFF.

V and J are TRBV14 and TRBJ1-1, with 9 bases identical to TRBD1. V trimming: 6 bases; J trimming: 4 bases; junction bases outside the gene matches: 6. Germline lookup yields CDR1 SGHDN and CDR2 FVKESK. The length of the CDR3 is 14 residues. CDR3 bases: TGTGCCAGCAGTCTGACAGGGGGTAGCACTGAAGCTTTCTTT. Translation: CASSLTGGSTEAFF.

CDR3 in amino acids: CASSLAQGAAYEQYF. DNA for the CDR3: TGTGCCAGCAGCTTAGCCCAGGGGGCGGCCTACGAGCAGTACTTC. This rearrangement joins TRBV7-9 to TRBJ2-7, with 8 bases identical to TRBD1. J was trimmed by 2 bases and V by 0 bases; bases with no gene match: 3. CDR1 is SEHNR and CDR2 is FQNEAQ in the germline V gene (reference sequence). This CDR3 contains 15 residues.

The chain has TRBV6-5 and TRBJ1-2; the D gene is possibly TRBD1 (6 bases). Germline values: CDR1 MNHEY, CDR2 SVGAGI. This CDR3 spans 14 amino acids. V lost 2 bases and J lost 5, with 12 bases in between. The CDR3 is CASSYRQERYGYTF. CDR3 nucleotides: TGTGCCAGCAGTTACAGACAGGAACGGTATGGCTACACCTTC.

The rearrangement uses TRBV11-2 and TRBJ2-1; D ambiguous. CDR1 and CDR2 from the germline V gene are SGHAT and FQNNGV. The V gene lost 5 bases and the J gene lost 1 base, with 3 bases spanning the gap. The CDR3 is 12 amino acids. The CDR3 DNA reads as TGTGCCAGCAGCGGTTCCTACAATGAGCAGTTCTTC. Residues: CASSGSYNEQFF.

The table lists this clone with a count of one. The CDR3 nucleotides read TGTGCCAGCAGTGACTCGAGAGCGACTACCAATGAGCAGTTCTTC. It encodes CASSDSRATTNEQFF. J is TRBJ2-1 and V is TRBV6-4; maybe TRBD2 (5 bases). Trimming stripped 0 bases from V and 6 bases from J, with 12 bases between. Germline values: CDR1 MRHNA, CDR2 SNTAGT. This CDR3 region has 15 residues.

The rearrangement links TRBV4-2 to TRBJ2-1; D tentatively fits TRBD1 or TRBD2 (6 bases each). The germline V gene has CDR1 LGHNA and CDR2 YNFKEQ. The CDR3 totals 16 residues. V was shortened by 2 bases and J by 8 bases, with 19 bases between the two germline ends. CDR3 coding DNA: TGTGCCAGCAGCCAATTTGGGGGGCTGCGCATAGATGAGCAGTTCTTC. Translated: CASSQFGGLRIDEQFF.

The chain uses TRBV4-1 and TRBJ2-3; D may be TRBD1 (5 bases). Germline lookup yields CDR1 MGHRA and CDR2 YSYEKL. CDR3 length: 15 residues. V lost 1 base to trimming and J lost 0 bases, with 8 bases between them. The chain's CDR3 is CASSQGQTSTDTQYF. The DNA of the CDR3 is TGCGCCAGCAGCCAAGGACAGACTAGCACAGATACGCAGTATTTT.

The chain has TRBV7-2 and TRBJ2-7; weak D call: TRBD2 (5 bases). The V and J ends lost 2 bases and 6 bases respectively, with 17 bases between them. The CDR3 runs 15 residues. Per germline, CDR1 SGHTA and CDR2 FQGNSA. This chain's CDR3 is CASSLRLTERGEQYF. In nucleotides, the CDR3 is TGTGCCAGCAGCTTAAGGCTAACCGAACGGGGCGAGCAGTACTTC.

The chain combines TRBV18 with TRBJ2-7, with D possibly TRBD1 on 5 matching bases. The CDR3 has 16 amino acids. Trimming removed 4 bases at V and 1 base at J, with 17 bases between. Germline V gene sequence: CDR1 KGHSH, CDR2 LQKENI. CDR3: CASSRGGLQSSYEQYF. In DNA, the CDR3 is TGTGCCAGCTCACGGGGCGGCCTACAATCTTCCTACGAGCAGTACTTC.

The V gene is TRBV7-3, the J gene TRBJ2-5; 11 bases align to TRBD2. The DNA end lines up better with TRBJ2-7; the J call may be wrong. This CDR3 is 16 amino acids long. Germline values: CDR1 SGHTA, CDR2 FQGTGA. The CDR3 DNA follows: TGTGCCAGCAGCTTACCCGCCGGGACTAGCGGCTACGAGCAGTACTTC. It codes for CASSLPAGTSGYEQYF.

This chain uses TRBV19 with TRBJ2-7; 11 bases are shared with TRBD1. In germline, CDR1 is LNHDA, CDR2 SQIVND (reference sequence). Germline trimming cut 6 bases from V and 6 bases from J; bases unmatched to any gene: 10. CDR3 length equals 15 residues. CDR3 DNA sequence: TGTGCCAGTAGCCGGCACCCCGGGACAGGGGGCGAGCAGTACTTC. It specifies CASSRHPGTGGEQYF.

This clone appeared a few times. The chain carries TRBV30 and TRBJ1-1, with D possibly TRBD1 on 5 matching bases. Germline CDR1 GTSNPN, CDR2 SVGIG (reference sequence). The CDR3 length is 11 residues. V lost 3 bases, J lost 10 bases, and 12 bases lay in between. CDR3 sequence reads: CAWSGAVGAFF. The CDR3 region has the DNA TGTGCCTGGAGCGGGGCCGTTGGAGCTTTCTTT.

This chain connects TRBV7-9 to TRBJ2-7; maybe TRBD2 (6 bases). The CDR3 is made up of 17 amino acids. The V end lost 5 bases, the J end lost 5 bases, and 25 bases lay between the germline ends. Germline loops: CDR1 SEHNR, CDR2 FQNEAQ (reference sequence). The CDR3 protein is CASSITLHGGGRDEQYF. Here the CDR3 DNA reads TGTGCCAGCAGCATTACCCTGCATGGAGGAGGGAGAGACGAGCAGTACTTC.

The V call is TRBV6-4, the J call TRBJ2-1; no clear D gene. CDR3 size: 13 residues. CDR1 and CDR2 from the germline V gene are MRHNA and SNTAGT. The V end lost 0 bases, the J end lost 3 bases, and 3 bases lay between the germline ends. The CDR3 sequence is CASSDSDYNEQFF. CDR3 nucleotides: TGTGCCAGCAGTGACTCCGACTACAATGAGCAGTTCTTC.

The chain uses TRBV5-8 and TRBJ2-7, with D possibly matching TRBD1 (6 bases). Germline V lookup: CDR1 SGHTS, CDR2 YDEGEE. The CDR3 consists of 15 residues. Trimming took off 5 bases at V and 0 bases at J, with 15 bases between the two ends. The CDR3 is CASRSPGVSSYEQYF. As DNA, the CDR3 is TGTGCCAGCAGATCCCCAGGGGTGAGCTCCTACGAGCAGTACTTC.

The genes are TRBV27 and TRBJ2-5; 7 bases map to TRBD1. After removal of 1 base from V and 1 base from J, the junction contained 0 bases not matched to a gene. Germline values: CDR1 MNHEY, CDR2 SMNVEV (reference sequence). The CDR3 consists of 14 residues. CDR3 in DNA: TGTGCCAGCAGTTTATACAGGGGCCAAGAGACCCAGTACTTC. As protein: CASSLYRGQETQYF.

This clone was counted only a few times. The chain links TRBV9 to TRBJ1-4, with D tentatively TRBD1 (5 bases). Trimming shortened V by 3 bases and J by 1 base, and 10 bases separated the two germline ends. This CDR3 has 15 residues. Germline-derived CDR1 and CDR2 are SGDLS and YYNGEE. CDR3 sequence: CASSGPGQTNEKLFF. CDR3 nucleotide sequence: TGTGCCAGCAGCGGGCCCGGACAAACTAATGAAAAACTGTTTTTT. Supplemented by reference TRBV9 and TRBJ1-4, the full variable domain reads DSGVTQTPKHLITATGQRVTLRCSPRSGDLSVYWYQQSLDQGLQFLIQYYNGEERAKGNILERFSAQQFPDLHSELNLSSLELGDSALYFCASSGPGQTNEKLFFGSGTQLSVL.

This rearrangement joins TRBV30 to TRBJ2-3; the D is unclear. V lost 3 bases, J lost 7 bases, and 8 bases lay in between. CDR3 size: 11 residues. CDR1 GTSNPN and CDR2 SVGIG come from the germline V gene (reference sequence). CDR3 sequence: CAWSSPNTQYF. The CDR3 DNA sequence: TGTGCCTGGAGCTCCCCGAATACGCAGTATTTT.